A single sample gave rise to the 25 T cell receptor beta chains below, sequenced in a study of cytomegalovirus exposure and HLA in healthy donors. The PCR contained 60 Vbeta and 13 Jbeta primers. Measured with immunoSEQ multiplex PCR; TCRdb has only the in-frame clones, and not every one. Here the sample table reports 150,000 to 200,000 clones. Specimen: PBMCs. The receptors derive from a woman aged 55-69 years in good health and CMV-seronegative.

V and J are TRBV6-6 and TRBJ2-7; no reliable D call. V gave up 2 bases and J gave up 2 bases, with 13 bases separating them. This CDR3 spans 15 amino acids. Germline V gives CDR1 MNHNY, CDR2 SVGAGI (reference sequence). The CDR3: CASSYDQVETYEQYF. The CDR3, as DNA: TGTGCCAGCAGTTACGATCAGGTAGAGACCTACGAGCAGTACTTC.

The chain is built from TRBV2 and TRBJ2-1; the D is unclear. The V end lost 7 bases, the J end lost 9 bases, and 13 bases lay between the germline ends. CDR1 and CDR2 (germline): SNHLY, FYNNEI. This CDR3 spans 12 amino acids. The CDR3 is CASTEQAREQFF. For the CDR3, the DNA is TGTGCCAGCACCGAGCAAGCGCGTGAGCAGTTCTTC.

The CDR3 DNA sequence: TGTGCCAGCAGCCAAGATACGGCGGGGGGGCCCGGGGAGACCCAGTACTTC. Its protein product is CASSQDTAGGPGETQYF. This chain joins TRBV4-2 and TRBJ2-5; 9 nucleotides line up with TRBD2. The trim removed 0 bases at V and 5 bases at J, leaving 10 bases unmatched. The CDR3 contains 17 residues. The V gene's germline CDR1 is LGHNA and CDR2 YNFKEQ.

The chain carries TRBV11-3 and TRBJ2-1; no definite D call. There are 12 residues in the CDR3. Germline V gives CDR1 SGHNT, CDR2 YENEEA. Trimming took 1 base from V and 6 from J, leaving 4 bases between them. CDR3 coding DNA: TGTGCCAGCAGCTTAGCTATCAATGAGCAGTTCTTC. Protein: CASSLAINEQFF.

The V gene is TRBV7-8, the J gene TRBJ1-1; perhaps TRBD1 as D (5 bases). The length of the CDR3 is 12 residues. Germline CDR1 SGHVS, CDR2 FQNEAQ. Trimming stripped 3 bases from V and 7 bases from J, with 9 bases between. The CDR3 here is CASSFTGLEAFF. CDR3 DNA sequence: TGTGCCAGCAGCTTTACGGGACTTGAAGCTTTCTTT.

The rearrangement uses TRBV6-5 and TRBJ1-1; D gene unclear. The CDR3 is made up of 13 amino acids. V lost 2 bases and J lost 4, with 8 bases in between. The V gene's germline CDR1 is MNHEY and CDR2 SVGAGI. CDR3 sequence (DNA): TGTGCCAGCAGTTACACGGGGTTCACTGAAGCTTTCTTT. Its translation: CASSYTGFTEAFF.

The chain has TRBV18 and TRBJ1-5, with D possibly matching TRBD1 (6 bases). In germline, CDR1 is KGHSH, CDR2 LQKENI. The CDR3 loop spans 15 amino acids. V was clipped by 6 bases and J by 4 bases, with 16 bases between them. The CDR3 spells CASSPDRSLNQPQHF. DNA for the CDR3: TGTGCCAGCTCCCCCGACAGGTCCCTTAATCAGCCCCAGCATTTT.

The chain joins TRBV6-5 to TRBJ1-2; D unresolved. Germline CDR1 and CDR2: MNHEY and SVGAGI. This CDR3 contains 13 residues. Between the trimmed V and J ends, which lost 6 bases and 6 bases, there was a span of 14 bases. CDR3 coding DNA: TGTGCCAGCAGCTTATCCGAAAGCAATGGCTACACCTTC. Its translation: CASSLSESNGYTF.

This chain links TRBV7-2 with TRBJ2-7; tentative D call: TRBD2 (6 bases). CDR1 is SGHTA, CDR2 FQGNSA, per germline. The CDR3 spans 14 residues. Trimming took off 5 bases at V and 0 bases at J, with 11 bases between the two ends. The CDR3 loop is CASSPMRGSYEQYF. The CDR3 coding sequence is TGTGCCAGCAGCCCGATGCGGGGCTCCTACGAGCAGTACTTC.

The chain links TRBV28 to TRBJ1-5; TRBD1 matches at 9 bases. From germline, CDR1 is MDHEN and CDR2 SYDVKM. CDR3 size: 19 residues. V lost 7 bases, J lost 3 bases, and 19 bases stayed unmatched. The CDR3 sequence is CASIMGDRALSPYNQPQHF. DNA for the CDR3: TGTGCCAGCATAATGGGGGACAGGGCTTTATCCCCGTACAATCAGCCCCAGCATTTT.

This sequence joins TRBV4-1 and TRBJ2-3; D is unresolved. V lost 4 bases and J lost 0, with 17 bases in between. This CDR3 is built from 17 residues. Germline-derived CDR1 and CDR2 are MGHRA and YSYEKL. CDR3 residues: CASSPNAWRSSTDTQYF. Here the CDR3 DNA reads TGCGCCAGCAGCCCTAACGCTTGGCGGTCTAGCACAGATACGCAGTATTTT.

This CDR3 is CASSNALRAASGGYTF. CDR3 sequence (DNA): TGTGCCAGCAGCAACGCTTTGAGGGCTGCGAGCGGTGGCTACACCTTC. The genes are TRBV14 and TRBJ1-2; D is ambiguous. The CDR3 extends over 16 amino acids. Germline CDR1 SGHDN, CDR2 FVKESK. Trimming shortened V by 5 bases and J by 7 bases, and 23 bases separated the two germline ends.

The genes are TRBV7-2 and TRBJ1-1, with D tentatively TRBD1 (5 bases). CDR3 length: 14 residues. In germline, CDR1 is SGHTA, CDR2 FQGNSA. Trimming took off 1 base at V and 5 bases at J, with 11 bases between the two ends. This CDR3 is CASSLGGGNTEAFF. The DNA of the CDR3 is TGTGCCAGCAGCTTAGGGGGGGGGAATACTGAAGCTTTCTTT.

The chain couples TRBV5-1 to TRBJ2-5; D is uncertain. The germline V gene encodes CDR1 SGHRS and CDR2 YFSETQ. V shed 0 bases and J shed 5 bases, with 14 bases lying between them. This CDR3 comprises 15 residues. This CDR3 reads CASSLEILRWETQYF. CDR3 DNA: TGCGCCAGCAGCTTGGAAATCCTCCGGTGGGAGACCCAGTACTTC.

The rearrangement links TRBV5-4 to TRBJ2-1; D ambiguous. V lost 1 base and J 5 bases, leaving 10 bases between the germline ends. CDR3 size: 14 residues. Germline values: CDR1 SGHNT, CDR2 YYREEE (reference sequence). DNA for the CDR3: TGTGCCAGCAGCTTGACAGCTACAGACAATGAGCAGTTCTTC. Residues: CASSLTATDNEQFF.

The genes are TRBV5-1 and TRBJ1-2; 7 nucleotides line up with TRBD1. The germline gives CDR1 SGHRS, CDR2 YFSETQ. The CDR3 extends over 14 amino acids. The junction had 2 bases not matched to a gene; V was cut back by 1 base and J by 2 bases. The CDR3 spells CASSLQGGNYGYTF. The DNA for the CDR3 is TGCGCCAGCAGCTTGCAGGGGGGCAACTATGGCTACACCTTC.

The gene calls are TRBV5-6 and TRBJ2-7; TRBD2 matches at 8 bases. The CDR3 totals 13 residues. The V gene's germline CDR1 is SGHDT and CDR2 YYEEEE. Unmatched junction bases numbered 3, after V lost 4 bases and J lost 3 bases. The CDR3 DNA sequence: TGTGCCAGCAGCCACGGGGGGGTCTACGAGCAGTACTTC. Encoded protein: CASSHGGVYEQYF.

The chain is built from TRBV29-1 and TRBJ1-1, with D possibly TRBD1 on 5 matching bases. This CDR3 is built from 13 residues. V was pared by 6 bases and J by 5 bases, with 16 bases between. In germline, CDR1 is SQVTM, CDR2 ANQGSEA. The CDR3 loop is CSVHQGVRTEAFF. The CDR3 DNA is TGCAGCGTACATCAGGGTGTTCGTACTGAAGCTTTCTTT.

This chain joins TRBV7-2 and TRBJ2-1, with 10 bases lining up with TRBD2. V was pared by 5 bases and J by 4 bases, with 5 bases of the junction left unmatched. Germline V gene lookup returns CDR1 SGHTA and CDR2 FQGNSA. The CDR3 consists of 15 residues. CDR3 residues: CASSLGLATYNEQFF. CDR3 bases: TGTGCCAGCAGCCTGGGACTAGCGACTTACAATGAGCAGTTCTTC.

J is TRBJ1-1 and V is TRBV27, with TRBD1 identical over 7 bases. The CDR3 length is 14 residues. Per the germline V gene, CDR1 is MNHEY and CDR2 is SMNVEV (reference sequence). The V segment lost 5 bases and the J segment 1 base; nucleotides outside the gene matches: 4. CDR3 region: CASSTRGENTEAFF. In nucleotides, the CDR3 is TGTGCCAGCAGTACCAGGGGGGAGAACACTGAAGCTTTCTTT.

This chain joins TRBV13 and TRBJ1-1; the D is unclear. The CDR3 is 15 residues long. In germline, CDR1 is PRHDT, CDR2 FYEKMQ (reference sequence). Trimming took off 4 bases at V and 8 bases at J, with 20 bases between the two ends. The CDR3 nucleotides read TGTGCCAGCAGCTCCATCCGGCAGGCCTACCAGGAAGCTTTCTTT. It encodes CASSSIRQAYQEAFF.

The V and J genes are TRBV7-2 and TRBJ2-7; 10 bases align to TRBD1. The CDR3 consists of 14 residues. The germline V gene encodes CDR1 SGHTA and CDR2 FQGNSA. J lost 4 bases, V lost 3 bases, and 3 bases had no gene match. The CDR3 sequence: CASSFPGQGYEQYF. DNA of the CDR3: TGTGCCAGCAGCTTCCCGGGACAGGGGTACGAGCAGTACTTC. The full variable domain, completed using reference TRBV7-2 and TRBJ2-7, is GAGVSQSPSNKVTEKGKDVELRCDPISGHTALYWYRQSLGQGLEFLIYFQGNSAPDKSGLPSDRFSAERTGGSVSTLTIQRTQQEDSAVYLCASSFPGQGYEQYFGPGTRLTVT.

The chain links TRBV29-1 to TRBJ1-1, with 8 bases fitting TRBD1. Germline V CDR1 and CDR2: SQVTM, ANQGSEA. The J segment lost 4 bases and the V segment lost 7 bases, leaving 5 bases of the junction unmatched. The CDR3 consists of 12 residues. For the CDR3, the DNA is TGCAGCGGCGGACAGGGAGGCACTGAAGCTTTCTTT. The encoded protein is CSGGQGGTEAFF. Together with reference TRBV29-1 and TRBJ1-1, the CDR3 gives the full variable domain: SAVISQKPSRDICQRGTSLTIQCQVDSQVTMMFWYRQQPGQSLTLIATANQGSEATYESGFVIDKFPISRPNLTFSTLTVSNMSPEDSSIYLCSGGQGGTEAFFGQGTRLTVV.

This chain uses TRBV29-1 with TRBJ1-1; D gene uncertain. Germline V CDR1 and CDR2: SQVTM, ANQGSEA. The CDR3 extends over 14 amino acids. Trimming took off 4 bases at V and 2 bases at J, with 14 bases between the two ends. CDR3 nucleotide sequence: TGCAGCGTTGTAGCGTCCCGCCCAAACACTGAAGCTTTCTTT. Translated: CSVVASRPNTEAFF. The whole variable domain, filled in from reference TRBV29-1 and TRBJ1-1, reads SAVISQKPSRDICQRGTSLTIQCQVDSQVTMMFWYRQQPGQSLTLIATANQGSEATYESGFVIDKFPISRPNLTFSTLTVSNMSPEDSSIYLCSVVASRPNTEAFFGQGTRLTVV.

Worth noting for this clone: Other DNA sequences from this sample encode an identical CDR3 as well. The rearrangement links TRBV11-3 to TRBJ2-3; weak D call: TRBD2 (6 bases). The CDR3 has 14 residues. V was clipped by 5 bases and J by 0 bases, with 9 bases between them. The germline V gene has CDR1 SGHNT and CDR2 YENEEA. This CDR3 is CASSLGGSTDTQYF. Here the CDR3 DNA reads TGTGCCAGCAGCCTTGGGGGGAGCACAGATACGCAGTATTTT.